The sequence of this TCR beta chain was determined in a study of T cells in Graves' hyperthyroidism and ophthalmopathy. This clonotype appeared many times. A patient was excluded if there was uncontrolled infection, other autoimmune disease, pregnancy or lactation. The diagnoses drew upon clinical symptoms, serum thyroxine and TRAb, thyroid ultrasound and orbital computed tomography. RNA transcripts gave rise to amplified TCR beta CDR3 regions. Carried out on the TCR CDR3, a first-round RT-PCR used the HTBI primer set. Each CDR3 protein is one row after TCRdb ran MiXCR on the multiplex PCR reads. The sample lists nearly 600,000 distinct CDR3 sequences; 13% to 15% were seen once. There are 13 residues in the CDR3. CDR1 and CDR2 from the germline V gene are MNHEY and SVGAGI. Trimming shortened V by 0 bases and J by 10 bases, and 10 bases separated the two germline ends.

This rearrangement joins TRBV6-5 to TRBJ2-1; no clear D. The sequence was collected from a young woman with Graves' ophthalmopathy. Material for sequencing was blood. The DNA of the CDR3 is TGTGCCAGCAGTTACTCGTACCCGAACGAGCAGTTCTTC. Its protein product is CASSYSYPNEQFF.